This is a list of T cell receptor beta chains from one sample in a study of blood T cell repertoires in COVID-19. Sequencing was performed with immunoSEQ multiplex PCR; in TCRdb, only in-frame clones are kept and a portion is missing. Seen here are tens of thousands of clones, roughly 80% observed once, and the top ten hold roughly 13%. The sequenced sample consisted of peripheral blood. Receptor source: a human donor with acute or convalescent COVID-19. The donor label of this sample is uncertain. CDR3s include the opening cysteine and the closing phenylalanine or tryptophan. D genes are given only for firm matches. Clone size is given for some rows only: seen once, a few or many times, or a class if the clone is expanded.

j_gene | abundance | d_gene | v_gene | CDR3aa | CDR3nt
TRBJ2-2 | NA | NA | TRBV5-1 | CASSIGTTGNTGELFF | TGCGCCAGCAGCATAGGGACAACAGGGAACACCGGGGAGCTGTTTTTT
TRBJ2-1 | NA | TRBD2 | TRBV11-3 | CASSYKRGAGNEQFF | TGTGCCAGCAGCTATAAGCGGGGGGCGGGGAATGAGCAGTTCTTC
TRBJ2-7 | NA | TRBD1 | TRBV11-1 | CASSSSKTGVDYEQYF | TGTGCCAGCAGCTCTTCGAAGACAGGGGTGGACTACGAGCAGTACTTC
TRBJ2-7 | once | NA | TRBV28 | CASSLFGGTGEQYF | TGTGCCAGCAGTTTATTTGGGGGCACTGGTGAGCAGTACTTC
TRBJ1-5 | NA | NA | TRBV19 | CASSILSQPQHF | TGTGCCAGTAGTATACTAAGTCAGCCCCAGCATTTT
TRBJ1-4 | NA | NA | TRBV6-5 | CASRTRWESEKLFF | TGTGCCAGCCGTACTCGATGGGAGAGTGAAAAACTGTTTTTT
TRBJ1-5 | NA | TRBD1 | TRBV24-1 | CATSDPGQGGNQPQHF | TGTGCCACCAGTGACCCCGGACAGGGAGGGAATCAGCCCCAGCATTTT
TRBJ1-2 | NA | TRBD1 | TRBV7-8 | CASSTRDRFYGYTF | TGTGCCAGCAGCACTAGGGACAGGTTCTATGGCTACACCTTC
TRBJ1-5 | few | NA | TRBV27 | CASSHSHNQPQHF | TGTGCCAGCAGCCACAGTCACAATCAGCCCCAGCATTTT
TRBJ1-1 | NA | NA | TRBV7-2 | CASSLMGGAGNTEAFF | TGTGCCAGCAGCTTAATGGGCGGGGCAGGGAACACTGAAGCTTTCTTT
TRBJ1-2 | NA | NA | TRBV10-3 | CAISGGPQYGYTF | TGTGCCATCAGTGGGGGGCCCCAATATGGCTACACCTTC
TRBJ1-5 | few | TRBD1 | TRBV19 | CASSMGLGDRSSNQPQHF | TGTGCCAGTAGTATGGGGTTGGGGGACAGGAGTAGCAATCAGCCCCAGCATTTT
TRBJ1-1 | NA | NA | TRBV27 | CASSSYRTRTEPRNTEAFF | TGTGCCAGCAGTTCCTACCGAACTCGGACAGAACCGAGGAACACTGAAGCTTTCTTT
TRBJ1-2 | NA | NA | TRBV20-1 | CIGGTLHGYTF | TGCATAGGTGGGACACTCCATGGCTACACCTTC
TRBJ2-5 | once | TRBD1 | TRBV2 | CATSEIQGGMKTQYF | TGTGCCACCTCAGAGATACAGGGGGGAATGAAGACCCAGTACTTC
TRBJ1-1 | NA | NA | TRBV30 | CAWKSRGRNTEAFF | TGTGCCTGGAAATCCCGGGGAAGGAACACTGAAGCTTTCTTT
TRBJ1-2 | NA | TRBD1 | TRBV7-3 | CASSSGTGWDYGYTF | TGTGCCAGCAGCTCAGGGACAGGGTGGGACTATGGCTACACCTTC
TRBJ2-2 | NA | TRBD1 | TRBV7-6 | CASSTRETGTGELFF | TGTGCCAGCAGCACGAGAGAGACAGGGACCGGGGAGCTGTTTTTT
TRBJ2-3 | NA | NA | TRBV5-6 | CASSLQGGVRDTQYF | TGTGCCAGCAGCCTACAGGGAGGGGTGCGAGATACGCAGTATTTT
TRBJ2-7 | NA | NA | TRBV10-2 | CASSRHLPPYEQYF | TGCGCCAGCAGTAGACACCTACCTCCCTACGAGCAGTACTTC
TRBJ2-5 | NA | TRBD1 | TRBV7-9 | CASSTGGGTQYF | TGTGCCAGCAGTACAGGGGGCGGGACCCAGTACTTC
TRBJ2-7 | NA | NA | TRBV30 | CAWSEDSFYEQYF | TGTGCCTGGAGTGAGGACAGCTTCTACGAGCAGTACTTC